Sequencing of this T cell receptor (beta chain) was carried out in a study of T cell responses to AZD1222 COVID-19 vaccine. The germline gives CDR1 SGHDN, CDR2 FVKESK. V lost 1 base and J 10 bases, leaving 11 bases between the germline ends. This CDR3 comprises 13 residues. Profiling relied on immunoSEQ multiplex PCR, and the TCRdb table lists in-frame clones only, not all of them. The sample lists under 200,000 clones, approximately 92% occurring once. The receptor was isolated from an adult in good health. The chain is built from TRBV14 and TRBJ2-1, with a weak D call TRBD1 (5 bases). The specimen was peripheral blood, collected on day 0 of AZD1222 vaccination. Written as DNA, the CDR3 is TGTGCCAGCAGCCAAGTGATACAGGCGGAGCAGTTCTTC. Protein product: CASSQVIQAEQFF. Looking up the rest from reference TRBV14 and TRBJ2-1 gives the full variable domain: EAGVTQFPSHSVIEKGQTVTLRCDPISGHDNLYWYRRVMGKEIKFLLHFVKESKQDESGMPNNRFLAERTGGTYSTLKVQPAELEDSGVYFCASSQVIQAEQFFGPGTRLTVL.